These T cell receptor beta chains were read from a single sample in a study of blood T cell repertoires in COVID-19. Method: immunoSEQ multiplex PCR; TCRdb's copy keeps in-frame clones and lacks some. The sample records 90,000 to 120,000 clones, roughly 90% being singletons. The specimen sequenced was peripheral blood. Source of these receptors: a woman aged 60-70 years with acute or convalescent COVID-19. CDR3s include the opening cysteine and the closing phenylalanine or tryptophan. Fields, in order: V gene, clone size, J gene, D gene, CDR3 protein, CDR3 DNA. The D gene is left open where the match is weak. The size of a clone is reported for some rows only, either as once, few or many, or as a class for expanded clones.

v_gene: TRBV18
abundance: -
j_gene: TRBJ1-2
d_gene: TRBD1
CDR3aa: CASSDRVRYTF
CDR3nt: TGTGCCAGCTCAGACAGGGTTCGCTACACCTTC

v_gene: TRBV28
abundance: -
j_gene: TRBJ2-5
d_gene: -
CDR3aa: CASTFLGPREETQYF
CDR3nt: TGTGCCAGCACATTCCTCGGCCCGAGGGAAGAGACCCAGTACTTC

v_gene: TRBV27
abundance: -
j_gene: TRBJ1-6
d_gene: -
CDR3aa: CASSLGGAPGSPLHF
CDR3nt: TGTGCCAGCAGTTTGGGCGGAGCCCCGGGGTCACCCCTCCACTTT

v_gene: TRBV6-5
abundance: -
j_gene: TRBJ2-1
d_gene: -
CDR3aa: CASTYEQSSYNEQFF
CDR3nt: TGTGCCAGCACCTACGAGCAAAGCTCCTACAATGAGCAGTTCTTC

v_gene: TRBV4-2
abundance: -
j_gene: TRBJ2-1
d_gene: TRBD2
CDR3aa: CASSQDILAGTNYNEQFF
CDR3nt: TGTGCCAGCAGCCAAGACATACTAGCGGGTACTAACTACAATGAGCAGTTCTTC

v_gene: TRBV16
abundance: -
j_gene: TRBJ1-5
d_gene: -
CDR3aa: CASSQGGRNQPQHF
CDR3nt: TGTGCCAGCAGCCAGGGGGGTCGCAATCAGCCCCAGCATTTT

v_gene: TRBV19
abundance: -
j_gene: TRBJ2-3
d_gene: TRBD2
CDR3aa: CASSMIAGSDTQYF
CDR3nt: TGTGCCAGTAGTATGATAGCGGGGTCAGATACGCAGTATTTT

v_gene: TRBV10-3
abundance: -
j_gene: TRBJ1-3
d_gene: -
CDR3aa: CAITEESSGNTIYF
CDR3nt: TGTGCCATCACCGAAGAGAGCTCTGGAAACACCATATATTTT

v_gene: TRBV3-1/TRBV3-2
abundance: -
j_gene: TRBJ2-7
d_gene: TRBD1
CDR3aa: CASSPGTGKQYF
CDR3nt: TGTGCCAGCAGCCCAGGGACAGGGAAGCAGTACTTC

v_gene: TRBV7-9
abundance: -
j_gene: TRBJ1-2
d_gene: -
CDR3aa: CASSFSQDNGYTF
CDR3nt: TGTGCCAGCAGCTTTTCCCAAGACAATGGCTACACCTTC

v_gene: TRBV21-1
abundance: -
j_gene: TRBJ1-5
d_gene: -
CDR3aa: CASSKRPQSAGYSNQPQHF
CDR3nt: TGTGCCAGCAGCAAACGGCCACAGTCGGCGGGGTATAGCAATCAGCCCCAGCATTTT

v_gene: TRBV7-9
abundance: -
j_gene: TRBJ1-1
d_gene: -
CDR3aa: CASSLSFETEAFF
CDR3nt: TGTGCCAGCAGCTTGAGTTTCGAAACTGAAGCTTTCTTT

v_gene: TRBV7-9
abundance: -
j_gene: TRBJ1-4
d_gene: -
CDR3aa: CASSLVGWAGPNEKLFF
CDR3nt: TGTGCCAGCAGCTTAGTCGGTTGGGCCGGCCCTAATGAAAAACTGTTTTTT

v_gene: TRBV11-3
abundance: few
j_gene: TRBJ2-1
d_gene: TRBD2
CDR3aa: CASSFGGDEQFF
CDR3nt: TGTGCCAGCAGCTTTGGGGGGGATGAGCAGTTCTTC

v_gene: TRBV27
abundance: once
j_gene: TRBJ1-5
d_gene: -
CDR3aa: CASSRYGGNQPQHF
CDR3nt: TGTGCCAGCAGTCGCTACGGAGGAAATCAGCCCCAGCATTTT

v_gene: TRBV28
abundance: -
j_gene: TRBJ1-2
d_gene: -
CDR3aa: CASRPPQNYGYTF
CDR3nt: TGTGCCAGCAGGCCGCCCCAGAACTATGGCTACACCTTC

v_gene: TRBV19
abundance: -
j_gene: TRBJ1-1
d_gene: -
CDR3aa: CASSRTGEAFF
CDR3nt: TGTGCCAGTAGCCGTACAGGTGAAGCTTTCTTT

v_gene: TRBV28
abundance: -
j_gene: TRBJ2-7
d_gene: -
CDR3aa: CASSGGPPYSYEQYF
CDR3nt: TGTGCCAGCAGCGGAGGGCCTCCGTACTCCTACGAGCAGTACTTC

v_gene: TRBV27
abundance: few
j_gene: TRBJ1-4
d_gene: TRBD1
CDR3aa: CASSKDLTGGREKLFF
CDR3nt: TGTGCCAGCAGTAAGGACCTGACAGGGGGAAGGGAAAAACTGTTTTTT

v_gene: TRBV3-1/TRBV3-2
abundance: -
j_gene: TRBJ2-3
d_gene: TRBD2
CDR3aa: CASSQFPSGLSTDTQYF
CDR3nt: TGTGCCAGCAGCCAATTTCCTAGCGGTTTAAGCACAGATACGCAGTATTTT

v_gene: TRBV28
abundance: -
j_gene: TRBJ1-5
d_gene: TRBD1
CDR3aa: CASSSLQGGNQPQHF
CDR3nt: TGTGCCAGCAGTTCCTTACAGGGGGGCAATCAGCCCCAGCATTTT

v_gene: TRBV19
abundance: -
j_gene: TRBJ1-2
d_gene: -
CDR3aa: CASSIQFGYTF
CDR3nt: TGTGCCAGTAGTATACAGTTTGGCTACACCTTC

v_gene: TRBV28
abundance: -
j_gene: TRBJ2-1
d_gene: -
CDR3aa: CATRGTSSVLEQFF
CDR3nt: TGTGCCACGCGAGGAACTAGCAGCGTATTGGAGCAGTTCTTC

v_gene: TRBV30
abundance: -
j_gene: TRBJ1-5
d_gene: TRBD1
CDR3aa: CAWSVGQGNQPQHF
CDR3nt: TGTGCCTGGAGTGTGGGACAGGGCAATCAGCCCCAGCATTTT

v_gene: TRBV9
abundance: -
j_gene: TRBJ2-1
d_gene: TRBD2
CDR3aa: CASSPIAGLGNEQFF
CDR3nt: TGTGCCAGCAGCCCAATAGCGGGGCTGGGCAATGAGCAGTTCTTC

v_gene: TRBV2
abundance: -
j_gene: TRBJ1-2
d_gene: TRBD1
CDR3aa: CASSGGQGGYGYTF
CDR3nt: TGTGCCAGCAGTGGGGGACAGGGGGGCTATGGCTACACCTTC

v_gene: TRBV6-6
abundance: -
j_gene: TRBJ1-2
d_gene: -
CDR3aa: CAVTGSDYGYTF
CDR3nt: TGTGCCGTCACAGGGTCAGACTATGGCTACACCTTC

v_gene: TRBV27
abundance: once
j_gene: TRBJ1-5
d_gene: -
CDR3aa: CASSLSRGSNQPQHF
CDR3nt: TGTGCCAGCAGTTTGTCCCGGGGTAGCAATCAGCCCCAGCATTTT

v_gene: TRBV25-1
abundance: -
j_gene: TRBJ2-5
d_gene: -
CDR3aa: CASSEIGQVNQETQYF
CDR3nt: TGTGCCAGCAGTGAGATAGGACAAGTAAACCAAGAGACCCAGTACTTC

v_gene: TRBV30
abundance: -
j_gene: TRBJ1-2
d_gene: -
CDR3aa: CAWNRDYGYTF
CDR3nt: TGTGCCTGGAACAGGGACTATGGCTACACCTTC

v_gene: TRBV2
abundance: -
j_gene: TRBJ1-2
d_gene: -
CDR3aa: CASSEAGTPNYGYTF
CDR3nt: TGTGCCAGCAGTGAGGCCGGGACACCGAACTATGGCTACACCTTC

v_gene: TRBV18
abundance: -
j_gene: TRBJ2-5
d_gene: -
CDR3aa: CASSPPSGQETQYF
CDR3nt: TGTGCCAGCTCACCACCTAGCGGCCAAGAGACCCAGTACTTC

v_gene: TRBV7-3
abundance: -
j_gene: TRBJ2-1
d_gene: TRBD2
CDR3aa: CASSLGPSGSYEQFF
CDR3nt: TGTGCCAGCAGCTTGGGTCCTAGCGGGAGCTATGAGCAGTTCTTC

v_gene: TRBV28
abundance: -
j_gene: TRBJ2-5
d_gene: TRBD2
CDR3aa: CASSLSGTSGRAGTQYF
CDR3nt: TGTGCCAGCAGTTTATCAGGGACTAGCGGGAGGGCTGGGACCCAGTACTTC

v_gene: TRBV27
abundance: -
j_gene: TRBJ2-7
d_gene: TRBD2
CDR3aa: CASRTSGGLSYEQYF
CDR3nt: TGTGCCAGCCGAACTAGCGGGGGCCTCTCCTACGAGCAGTACTTC

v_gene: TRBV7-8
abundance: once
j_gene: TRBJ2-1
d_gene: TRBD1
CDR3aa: CASSVQQGSSYNEQFF
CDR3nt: TGTGCCAGCAGCGTACAACAGGGGAGCTCCTACAATGAGCAGTTCTTC

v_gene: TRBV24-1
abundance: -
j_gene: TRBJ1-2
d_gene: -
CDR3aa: CATTSWASPKGYGYTF
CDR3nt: TGTGCCACCACCTCATGGGCCAGCCCAAAGGGGTATGGCTACACCTTC

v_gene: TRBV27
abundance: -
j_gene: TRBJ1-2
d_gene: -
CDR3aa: CASSREGLANYGYTF
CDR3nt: TGTGCCAGCAGTCGCGAGGGCCTAGCTAACTATGGCTACACCTTC

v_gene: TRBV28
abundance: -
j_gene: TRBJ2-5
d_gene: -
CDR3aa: CASSVSGLQETQYF
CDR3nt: TGTGCCAGCAGTGTTTCAGGTTTACAAGAGACCCAGTACTTC

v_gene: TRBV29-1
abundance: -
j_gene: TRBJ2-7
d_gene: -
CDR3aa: CSVGVARGYEQYF
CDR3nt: TGCAGCGTTGGAGTAGCTAGGGGCTACGAGCAGTACTTC